The following is a TCR delta chain sequence with its context. This clone may be a read error of a much larger clone one base away. The data belong to a study of gamma-delta T cells after stem cell transplantation. TCRdb re-called clones from the RT-PCR reads via CATT. This table has over a thousand delta-chain clones, around 7.7% appearing once. V lost 5 bases, J lost 3 bases, and 8 bases stayed unmatched. The CDR3 has 14 residues. Germline CDR1 reads GEAIGNYY; CDR2 reads EKD. V usage is TRDV2 and J usage is TRDJ1, with TRDD3 matching over 7 bases. Sequencing was done on a sample of gamma-delta T cells. The clonotype comes from a human donor. It is not recorded whose cells these are; they may come from a transplant donor. The CDR3 DNA reads as TGTGCCTGTGGCACGGTGGGATACTCCGATAAACTCATCTTT. As protein: CACGTVGYSDKLIF.